This TCR beta chain appears in the sequencing data of a study of shared clonotypes between healthy human individuals. Using roughly 180 ng DNA, some 30,000 T cell genomes, the sorted-subset replicate PCRs were run. Repertoires were generated with immunoSEQ multiplex PCR, while TCRdb's copy carries only in-frame clones and drops some. This table has more than 850,000 clones, around 82% appearing once. CDR1 SGHDT and CDR2 YYEEEE come from the germline V gene. The germline V and J ends were trimmed by 1 base and 15 bases, with 14 bases remaining between them. This CDR3 is 12 amino acids long. This clonotype was obtained from a man in his late teens or twenties in good health. Some clones in this sample may be carry-over from other donors' samples. The material sequenced was memory CD4+ T cells from PBMCs. The sample's subset: CD45RA-negative fraction. J is TRBJ2-1 and V is TRBV5-6; tentatively, D is TRBD2 (6 bases). CDR3 DNA sequence: TGTGCCAGCAGCTTGAACCGGGAGTTTGCGTTCTTC. This codes for CASSLNREFAFF.